These T cell receptor beta chains were read from a single sample in a study of control samples from healthy donors and cancer patients. Assay: immunoSEQ multiplex PCR; the TCRdb copy retains only in-frame clones and omits some. The data hold about 120,000 clones, with more than 80% observed a single time. Material: blood. All receptors come from a man between 50 and 59 years old in good health. Both conserved end residues are part of each CDR3. The order of the fields is clone size, D gene, J gene, V gene, CDR3 protein, CDR3 DNA. A D gene is named only where the DNA matches it firmly. A clone size is listed for some rows: how often the clone was seen (once, few, many), or a class if it is expanded.

>NA|TRBD1|TRBJ2-7|TRBV5-1
CASSNGQDISYEQYF
TGCGCCAGCAGCAACGGACAGGATATCTCCTACGAGCAGTACTTC
>NA|NA|TRBJ1-3|TRBV30
CAWSPGGNTIYF
TGTGCCTGGAGTCCCGGAGGAAACACCATATATTTT
>NA|TRBD2|TRBJ2-1|TRBV5-4
CASSSSGGVLNEQFF
TGTGCCAGCAGCTCCAGCGGGGGGGTACTTAATGAGCAGTTCTTC
>NA|NA|TRBJ2-3|TRBV7-6
CASSPTFSGSTDTQYF
TGTGCCAGCAGCCCAACTTTCTCGGGGAGCACAGATACGCAGTATTTT
>once|TRBD1|TRBJ1-1|TRBV19
CASYQGAPTEAFF
TGTGCCAGTTACCAGGGGGCGCCAACTGAAGCTTTCTTT
>NA|TRBD2|TRBJ2-5|TRBV11-2
CASSRLAGGRETQYF
TGTGCCAGCAGTCGACTAGCGGGGGGGAGGGAGACCCAGTACTTC
>few|NA|TRBJ1-1|TRBV3-1/TRBV3-2
CASTHSGERDTEAFF
TGTGCCAGCACCCACTCAGGGGAGAGGGATACTGAAGCTTTCTTT
>NA|NA|TRBJ2-3|TRBV7-2
CASSLQWGATLSTDTQYF
TGTGCCAGCAGCTTACAGTGGGGGGCGACCCTTAGCACAGATACGCAGTATTTT
>once|NA|TRBJ2-6|TRBV9
CASSVAPTGTGANVLTF
TGTGCCAGCAGCGTAGCCCCAACAGGGACTGGGGCCAACGTCCTGACTTTC
>NA|NA|TRBJ2-6|TRBV11-2
CASSFSTYLFSGANVLTF
TGTGCCAGCAGCTTTTCGACGTATCTCTTCTCTGGGGCCAACGTCCTGACTTTC
>NA|NA|TRBJ1-2|TRBV5-5
CASSLGGLANYGYTF
TGTGCCAGCAGCTTGGGGGGGTTAGCTAACTATGGCTACACCTTC
>NA|NA|TRBJ2-3|TRBV10-3
CAAHRSPGTDTQYF
TGTGCCGCCCACAGGAGTCCGGGCACAGATACGCAGTATTTT
>NA|NA|TRBJ2-5|TRBV6-2/TRBV6-3
CASSALKETQYF
TGTGCCAGCAGTGCCCTAAAAGAGACCCAGTACTTC
>NA|NA|TRBJ1-2|TRBV7-2
CASSRSYGYTF
TGTGCCAGCAGCCGCTCCTATGGCTACACCTTC
>NA|TRBD1|TRBJ1-1|TRBV9
CASSVARTGWTEAFF
TGTGCCAGCAGCGTAGCTCGGACAGGGTGGACTGAAGCTTTCTTT
>NA|TRBD2|TRBJ2-7|TRBV5-5
CASSLGWGGEQYF
TGTGCCAGCAGCTTGGGTTGGGGGGGCGAGCAGTACTTC
>NA|TRBD1|TRBJ2-1|TRBV10-3
CAINFDRESDEQFF
TGTGCCATCAATTTCGACAGGGAATCGGATGAGCAGTTCTTC
>NA|TRBD2|TRBJ2-1|TRBV6-5
CASRERGGSRDEQFF
TGTGCCAGCAGAGAGCGGGGGGGTTCACGCGATGAGCAGTTCTTC
>once|NA|TRBJ2-1|TRBV20-1
CSASKGLYNEQFF
TGCAGTGCTAGTAAAGGGCTTTACAATGAGCAGTTCTTC
>NA|TRBD1|TRBJ2-5|TRBV6-5
CASSGPTGAQYF
TGTGCCAGCAGCGGCCCCACAGGGGCCCAGTACTTC
>NA|TRBD1|TRBJ1-2|TRBV25-1
CASSEGDRQGRGYTF
TGTGCCAGCAGTGAAGGGGACCGACAGGGTCGGGGCTACACCTTC
>NA|TRBD1|TRBJ2-3|TRBV5-1
CASSPMTGGDPDTQYF
TGCGCCAGCAGCCCGATGACAGGGGGCGACCCAGATACGCAGTATTTT
>once|NA|TRBJ1-1|TRBV6-5
CASTMRTSTEAFF
TGTGCCAGCACTATGCGGACCTCCACTGAAGCTTTCTTT
>NA|TRBD1|TRBJ2-7|TRBV6-6
CASSQTGSTYEQYF
TGTGCCAGCAGTCAGACAGGGTCGACCTACGAGCAGTACTTC
>NA|NA|TRBJ1-2|TRBV24-1
CATSDPGSANYGYTF
TGTGCCACCAGTGATCCCGGATCAGCTAACTATGGCTACACCTTC
>once|NA|TRBJ1-1|TRBV6-5
CASSYGSISEAFF
TGTGCCAGCAGTTACGGCAGTATCTCTGAAGCTTTCTTT
>NA|NA|TRBJ2-7|TRBV27
CASSLRIGKSYEQYF
TGTGCCAGCAGTTTACGTATAGGGAAGTCCTACGAGCAGTACTTC
>NA|NA|TRBJ1-5|TRBV18
CASSIRGRESNQPQHF
TGTGCCAGCTCAATAAGGGGCAGGGAAAGCAATCAGCCCCAGCATTTT
>NA|NA|TRBJ2-1|TRBV4-2
CASSQDNNGAGEQFF
TGTGCCAGCAGCCAAGATAACAACGGGGCCGGTGAGCAGTTCTTC
>NA|NA|TRBJ1-5|TRBV19
CASSPLGGGNQPQHF
TGTGCCAGTAGTCCTTTGGGAGGGGGCAATCAGCCCCAGCATTTT
>NA|NA|TRBJ1-3|TRBV6-1
CASSEGSNTIYF
TGTGCCAGCAGTGAGGGTTCGAACACCATATATTTT
>NA|NA|TRBJ1-1|TRBV7-8
CASSLGIQNEAFF
TGTGCCAGCAGCTTAGGTATCCAGAATGAAGCTTTCTTT
>NA|TRBD1|TRBJ1-5|TRBV5-1
CASREGGNGDQPQHF
TGCGCCAGCAGGGAAGGGGGCAATGGGGATCAGCCCCAGCATTTT
>NA|NA|TRBJ2-3|TRBV6-6
CASSSQSTDTQYF
TGTGCCAGCAGTTCCCAGAGCACAGATACGCAGTATTTT
>NA|NA|TRBJ1-1|TRBV9
CASSLDSSNTEAFF
TGTGCCAGCAGCCTCGACAGCTCGAACACTGAAGCTTTCTTT
>NA|NA|TRBJ2-5|TRBV6-5
CASSYVQRETQYF
TGTGCCAGCAGTTACGTCCAACGAGAGACCCAGTACTTC
>few|NA|TRBJ1-5|TRBV27
CASSLAGDGQPQHF
TGTGCCAGCAGTTTAGCGGGGGATGGTCAGCCCCAGCATTTT
>once|NA|TRBJ1-2|TRBV9
CASSVGEQLAYGYTF
TGTGCCAGCAGCGTAGGGGAGCAGCTGGCCTATGGCTACACCTTC
>NA|TRBD1|TRBJ1-3|TRBV5-6
CASSYGTGGGPGNTIYF
TGTGCCAGCAGCTACGGGACAGGGGGCGGGCCTGGAAACACCATATATTTT
>NA|TRBD1|TRBJ2-3|TRBV7-6
CASSLVSTGERTDTQYF
TGTGCCAGCAGCTTAGTGTCGACAGGGGAGCGAACAGATACGCAGTATTTT
>NA|TRBD1|TRBJ2-3|TRBV7-8
CASSWEPGQATDTQYF
TGTGCCAGCAGCTGGGAGCCGGGACAGGCCACAGATACGCAGTATTTT
>NA|NA|TRBJ2-1|TRBV6-5
CASRPGFTNEQFF
TGTGCCAGCAGACCGGGATTTACCAATGAGCAGTTCTTC
>NA|NA|TRBJ2-2|TRBV9
CASSIRVDGELFF
TGTGCCAGCAGCATCAGGGTGGACGGGGAGCTGTTTTTT
>NA|NA|TRBJ1-1|TRBV19
CASRGSGTEAFF
TGTGCCAGTAGAGGGTCAGGAACTGAAGCTTTCTTT
>NA|NA|TRBJ1-2|TRBV24-1
CATSDGHPNYGYTF
TGTGCCACCAGTGACGGACACCCTAACTATGGCTACACCTTC
>NA|NA|TRBJ2-4|TRBV25-1
CASSEYNGIRENIQYF
TGTGCCAGCAGTGAATACAACGGGATCAGGGAAAACATTCAGTACTTC
>NA|NA|TRBJ1-1|TRBV11-2
CASSFGRVTEAFF
TGTGCCAGCAGCTTTGGACGGGTCACTGAAGCTTTCTTT
>NA|NA|TRBJ2-7|TRBV3-1/TRBV3-2
CASSQVSALGEQYF
TGTGCCAGCAGCCAAGTTTCGGCACTTGGGGAGCAGTACTTC
>few|NA|TRBJ1-3|TRBV7-2
CASSFRASSGNTIYF
TGTGCCAGCAGCTTTCGGGCCTCCTCTGGAAACACCATATATTTT
>once|NA|TRBJ2-5|TRBV21-1
CASSKHRAPEGQETQYF
TGTGCCAGCAGCAAACACAGGGCCCCAGAAGGGCAAGAGACCCAGTACTTC
>NA|NA|TRBJ1-1|TRBV18
CASSPFHSEVTEAFF
TGTGCCAGCTCACCATTCCACAGCGAAGTAACTGAAGCTTTCTTT
>NA|NA|TRBJ2-5|TRBV5-6
CASSLGGYETQYF
TGTGCCAGCAGCTTGGGGGGTTACGAGACCCAGTACTTC